The 8 T cell receptor beta chains given below trace back to one sample, sequenced in a study of blood T cell repertoires in COVID-19. Profiling relied on immunoSEQ multiplex PCR, and the TCRdb table lists in-frame clones only, not all of them. Here the sample spans some 170,000 clones, 82% being singletons. The sample was peripheral blood. These receptors were taken from a woman in her 70s with acute or convalescent COVID-19.

This clone was detected once. For the CDR3, the DNA is TGTGCCAGCTCACCGGGACAGGCCCGTGGAACTGAAGCTTTCTTT. This codes for CASSPGQARGTEAFF. The chain combines TRBV18 with TRBJ1-1; 8 bases map to TRBD1. CDR3 length: 15 residues. V lost 3 bases and J lost 5; bases outside the gene matches: 8. Germline lookup yields CDR1 KGHSH and CDR2 LQKENI.

The chain employs TRBV29-1 and TRBJ1-3; 9 bases are shared with TRBD1. CDR1 and CDR2 (germline): SQVTM, ANQGSEA. CDR3 length equals 14 residues. J was trimmed by 3 bases and V by 4 bases; bases with no gene match: 4. The CDR3 loop is CSVGGQGFGNTIYF. In DNA form, the CDR3 reads TGCAGCGTTGGTGGACAGGGGTTTGGAAACACCATATATTTT.

The chain recombines TRBV3-1 (or the pseudogene TRBV3-2) with TRBJ1-1; the match to TRBD1 covers 8 bases. CDR1 LGHDT and CDR2 YNNKEL come from the germline V gene (reference sequence). V lost 1 base to trimming and J lost 9 bases; unmatched junction nucleotides: 4. CDR3 length: 13 residues. CDR3 nucleotides: TGTGCCAGCAGCCAAGGGCGGACAGGGAAAGCTTTCTTT. Its translation: CASSQGRTGKAFF.

This chain uses TRBV4-3 with TRBJ2-1; 8 bases agree with TRBD2. This CDR3 comprises 15 residues. Looked up from germline, CDR1 is LGHNA and CDR2 is YSLEER. V lost 6 bases to trimming and J lost 3 bases; unmatched junction nucleotides: 7. CDR3 DNA: TGCGCCAGCAGGGGTAAAGCGGGGGACTACAATGAGCAGTTCTTC. This translates into CASRGKAGDYNEQFF.

The gene calls are TRBV12-3 or TRBV12-4 and TRBJ2-2; D gene uncertain. The germline V and J ends were trimmed by 7 bases and 6 bases, with 9 bases remaining between them. CDR3 size: 12 residues. CDR3 in amino acids: CASIKTPGELFF. The CDR3 nucleotides read TGTGCCAGCATCAAGACACCCGGGGAGCTGTTTTTT.

The gene calls are TRBV30 and TRBJ1-1, with D uncertain. The V end was cut by 3 bases, the J end by 1 base, with 6 bases between. The CDR3 consists of 12 residues. Germline CDR1 is GTSNPN and CDR2 is SVGIG (reference sequence). The chain's CDR3 is CAWRTQNTEAFF. The CDR3 DNA reads as TGTGCCTGGAGAACTCAGAACACTGAAGCTTTCTTT.

The count of this clone is one. V gene TRBV30 combines with J gene TRBJ2-1; D remains unclear. V was clipped by 8 bases and J by 1 base, with 15 bases between them. CDR1 and CDR2 (germline): GTSNPN, SVGIG (reference sequence). This CDR3 is 14 amino acids long. As DNA, the CDR3 is TGTGCCGGAACTTTGGCGAGGTCCTACAATGAGCAGTTCTTC. This codes for CAGTLARSYNEQFF.

V is TRBV29-1 and J is TRBJ1-4; the D is unclear. The length of the CDR3 is 14 residues. V was shortened by 6 bases and J by 7 bases, with 18 bases between the two germline ends. Germline V gene lookup returns CDR1 SQVTM and CDR2 ANQGSEA. CDR3 in DNA: TGCAGCGTCCAATCAAAGAGGTTTGGTGAAAAACTGTTTTTT. Its protein is CSVQSKRFGEKLFF.